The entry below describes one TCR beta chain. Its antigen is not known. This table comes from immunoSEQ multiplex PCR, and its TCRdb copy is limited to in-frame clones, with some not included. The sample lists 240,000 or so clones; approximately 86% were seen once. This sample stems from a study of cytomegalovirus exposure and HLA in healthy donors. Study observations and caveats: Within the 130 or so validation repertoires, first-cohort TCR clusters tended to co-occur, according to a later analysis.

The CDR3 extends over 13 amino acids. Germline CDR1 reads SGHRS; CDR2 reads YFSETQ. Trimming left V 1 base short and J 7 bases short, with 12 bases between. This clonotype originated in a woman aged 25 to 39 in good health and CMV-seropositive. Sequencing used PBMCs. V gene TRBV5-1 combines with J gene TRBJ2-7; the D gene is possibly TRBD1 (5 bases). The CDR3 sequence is CASSLSKGLEQYF. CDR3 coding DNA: TGCGCCAGCAGCTTGAGTAAGGGGTTAGAGCAGTACTTC.